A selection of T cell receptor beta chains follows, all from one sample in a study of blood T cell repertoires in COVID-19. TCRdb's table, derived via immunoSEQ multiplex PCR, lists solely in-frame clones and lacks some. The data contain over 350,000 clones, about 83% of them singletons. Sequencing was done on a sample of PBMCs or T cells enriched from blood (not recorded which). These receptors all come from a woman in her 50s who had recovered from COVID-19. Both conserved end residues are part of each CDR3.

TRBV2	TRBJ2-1	CASSEAPWREPRGNEQFF
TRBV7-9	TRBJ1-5	CASSTQGRGGGNQPQHF
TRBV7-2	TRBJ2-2	CASSTRSGVGTGELFF
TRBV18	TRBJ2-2	CASSPSAKTNTGELFF
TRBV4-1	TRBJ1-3	CASSQERRVAGNTIYF
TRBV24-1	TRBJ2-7	CATDTPDRVLDEQYF
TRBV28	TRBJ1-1	CASKILGQGNPEAFF
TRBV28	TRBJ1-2	CASSRTGDGYTF
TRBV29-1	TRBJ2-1	CSAGLAGGSSEQFF
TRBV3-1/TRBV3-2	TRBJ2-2	CASSQGPEIGELFF
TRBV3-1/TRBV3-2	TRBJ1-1	CASSQVGGQREAFF
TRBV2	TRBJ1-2	CASQRLGRDYGYTF
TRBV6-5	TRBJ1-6	CASSYSAGSYNSPLHF
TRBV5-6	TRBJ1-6	CASISSSSYNSPLHF
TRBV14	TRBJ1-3	CASSQGQYSGNTIYF
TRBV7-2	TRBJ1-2	CASSKSGVRGYYGYTF
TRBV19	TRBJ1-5	CASSILDGNNQPQHF
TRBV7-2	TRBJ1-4	CASRPGGTDWNEKLFF
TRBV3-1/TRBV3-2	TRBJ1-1	CASSLRQGNTEAFF
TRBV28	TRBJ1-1	CASSLLTGAEAFF
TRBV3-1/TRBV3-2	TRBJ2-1	CASSPRTSGVLEQFF
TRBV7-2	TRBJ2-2	CASSPEAGRTGELFF
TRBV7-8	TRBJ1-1	CASSLDQGVREAFF
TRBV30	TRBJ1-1	CAWSHRDEAFF
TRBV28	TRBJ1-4	CASLRATNEKLFF